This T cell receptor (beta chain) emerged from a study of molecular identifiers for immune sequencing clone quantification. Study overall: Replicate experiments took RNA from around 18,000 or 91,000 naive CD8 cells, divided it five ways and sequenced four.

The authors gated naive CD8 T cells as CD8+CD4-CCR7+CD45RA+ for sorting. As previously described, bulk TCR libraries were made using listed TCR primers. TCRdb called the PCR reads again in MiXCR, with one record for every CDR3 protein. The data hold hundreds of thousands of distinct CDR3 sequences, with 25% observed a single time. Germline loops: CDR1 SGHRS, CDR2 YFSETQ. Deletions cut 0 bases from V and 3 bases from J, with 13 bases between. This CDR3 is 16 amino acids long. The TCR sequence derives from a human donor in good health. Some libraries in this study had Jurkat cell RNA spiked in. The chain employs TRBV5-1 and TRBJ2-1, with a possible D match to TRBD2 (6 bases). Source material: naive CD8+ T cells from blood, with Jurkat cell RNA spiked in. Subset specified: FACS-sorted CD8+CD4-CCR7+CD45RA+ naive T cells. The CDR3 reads CASSLAVSGSYNEQFF. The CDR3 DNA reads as TGCGCCAGCAGCTTGGCCGTTAGCGGTAGCTACAATGAGCAGTTCTTC.